This passage covers 20 T cell receptor beta chains from one sample sequenced in a study of blood T cell repertoires in COVID-19. The method was immunoSEQ multiplex PCR; TCRdb's version includes in-frame clones alone and lacks a portion of them. The top ten hold around 2.8% of the sample, which has roughly 200,000 clones, roughly 73% seen once. Sequences were obtained from peripheral blood. The receptor source for this set is a woman of 80 years or more with active or convalescent COVID-19.

This sequence joins TRBV30 and TRBJ1-2; 7 nucleotides line up with TRBD1. With 2 bases clipped from V and 8 bases from J, the junction kept 8 bases outside the gene matches. CDR3 length: 13 residues. CDR1 and CDR2 from the germline V gene are GTSNPN and SVGIG (reference sequence). The CDR3 protein is CAWSPIQGVGYTF. In DNA, the CDR3 is TGTGCCTGGAGTCCGATCCAGGGGGTGGGCTACACCTTC.

The J gene is TRBJ1-1, the V gene TRBV18; 9 bases agree with TRBD1. The CDR3 contains 15 residues. Trimming took 5 bases from V and 5 from J; bases not matched to a gene: 9. Germline V gives CDR1 KGHSH, CDR2 LQKENI. The CDR3 coding sequence is TGTGCCAGCTCAGTTTCCGGGACAGGGAGAACTGAAGCTTTCTTT. This sequence encodes CASSVSGTGRTEAFF. Variable domain in full (rest from reference TRBV18 and TRBJ1-1): NAGVMQNPRHLVRRRGQEARLRCSPMKGHSHVYWYRQLPEEGLKFMVYLQKENIIDESGMPKERFSAEFPKEGPSILRIQQVVRGDSAAYFCASSVSGTGRTEAFFGQGTRLTVV.

The rearrangement links TRBV24-1 to TRBJ1-6, with no clear D. V lost 1 base and J lost 8, with 8 bases in between. The germline V gene has CDR1 KGHDR and CDR2 SFDVKD. The CDR3 is 14 amino acids. The chain's CDR3 is CATSDFVNYSPLHF. In DNA form, the CDR3 reads TGTGCCACCAGTGATTTTGTTAATTATTCACCCCTCCACTTT.

The chain has TRBV15 and TRBJ2-3, with 10 bases lining up with TRBD2. This CDR3 is 18 amino acids long. Germline trimming cut 1 base from V and 5 bases from J; bases unmatched to any gene: 12. CDR1 is LNHNV, CDR2 YYDKDF, per germline (reference sequence). The CDR3, as DNA: TGTGCCACCAGCAGAGCGGCTAGCGGGGGCCCGCTTATAGATACGCAGTATTTT. Translated: CATSRAASGGPLIDTQYF.

This clone showed up just once. The rearrangement uses TRBV19 and TRBJ1-1; 7 bases map to TRBD1. The CDR3 totals 15 residues. V gave up 5 bases and J gave up 1 base; unmatched junction bases: 7. CDR1 and CDR2 from the germline V gene are LNHDA and SQIVND (reference sequence). CDR3 in DNA: TGTGCCAGTAGTTATCCCGACAGGGCGAACACTGAAGCTTTCTTT. Translating it yields CASSYPDRANTEAFF. The full variable domain, in which reference TRBV19 and TRBJ1-1 provide the parts outside the CDR3, is DGGITQSPKYLFRKEGQNVTLSCEQNLNHDAMYWYRQDPGQGLRLIYYSQIVNDFQKGDIAEGYSVSREKKESFPLTVTSAQKNPTAFYLCASSYPDRANTEAFFGQGTRLTVV.

This rearrangement joins TRBV2 to TRBJ2-7, with unresolved D. The V end lost 11 bases, the J end lost 4 bases, and 15 bases lay between the germline ends. Germline CDR1 SNHLY, CDR2 FYNNEI. The CDR3 is 12 amino acids. CDR3 coding DNA: TGTGCCTCATCCATCATCGGTTACGAGCAGTACTTC. Its protein is CASSIIGYEQYF.

This clone was seen only a few times. The chain joins TRBV5-1 to TRBJ2-2, with D tentatively TRBD1 (6 bases). The CDR3 is 16 amino acids. V dropped 5 bases and J dropped 2 bases, with 16 bases sitting between them. Germline-derived CDR1 and CDR2 are SGHRS and YFSETQ. The CDR3, as DNA: TGCGCCAGCAGTTCCGGGACACAAGCTAACACCGGGGAGCTGTTTTTT. It is translated as CASSSGTQANTGELFF.

This clone was recorded a few times. This chain joins TRBV6-6 and TRBJ2-7, with D possibly being TRBD1 (5 bases). CDR1 and CDR2 from the germline V gene are MNHNY and SVGAGI (reference sequence). The V end was cut by 5 bases, the J end by 4 bases, with 12 bases between. The length of the CDR3 is 13 residues. The CDR3 sequence is CASSTTNRYEQYF. Written as DNA, the CDR3 is TGTGCCAGCAGTACTACCAACAGGTACGAGCAGTACTTC.

The chain has TRBV6-5 and TRBJ1-6; 10 nucleotides match TRBD1. V shed 0 bases, J shed 7 bases, and the junction held 0 bases outside the gene matches. This CDR3 comprises 15 residues. The germline CDR1 and CDR2 sequences are MNHEY and SVGAGI. DNA for the CDR3: TGTGCCAGCAGTTACTCGACAGGGGGCAATTCACCCCTCCACTTT. Its protein is CASSYSTGGNSPLHF.

The CDR3 sequence: CASECAVAGGRHEQYF. For the CDR3, the DNA is TGCGCCAGCGAATGCGCGGTGGCGGGGGGGAGGCACGAGCAGTACTTC. The chain is built from TRBV23-1 and TRBJ2-7; 9 bases map to TRBD2. TRBV23-1 qualifies as an ORF whose function is uncertain. Trimming removed 8 bases from V and 5 bases from J; junction bases left unmatched: 16. The CDR3 is made up of 16 amino acids.

This clone came up a few times. CDR3 nucleotide sequence: TGTGCCAGCAGAGCTAGCGGCTCCTACGAGCAGTACTTC. Encoded protein: CASRASGSYEQYF. The V gene is TRBV28, the J gene TRBJ2-7; 7 nucleotides line up with TRBD2. The V gene's germline CDR1 is MDHEN and CDR2 SYDVKM. Trimming at V came to 6 bases and at J to 0 bases, leaving 2 bases not matched to a gene. The CDR3 totals 13 residues.

The genes are TRBV6-5 and TRBJ2-7, with 14 bases identical to TRBD2. The trim removed 5 bases at V and 3 bases at J, leaving 3 bases unmatched. CDR1 is MNHEY, CDR2 SVGAGI, per germline. The CDR3 contains 15 residues. CDR3 in DNA: TGTGCCAGCAGTCCGGGACTAGCGGGGGACTACGAGCAGTACTTC. Protein: CASSPGLAGDYEQYF.

The chain is built from TRBV28 and TRBJ1-1, with 9 bases lining up with TRBD1. Per germline, CDR1 MDHEN and CDR2 SYDVKM. The CDR3 has 15 residues. V shed 3 bases, J shed 6 bases, and the junction held 8 bases outside the gene matches. CDR3 protein: CASSFVDRGVAEAFF. The CDR3, as DNA: TGTGCCAGCAGTTTTGTCGACAGGGGGGTCGCTGAAGCTTTCTTT.

The V call is TRBV5-1, the J call TRBJ2-3, with D maybe TRBD1 (5 bases). Germline lookup yields CDR1 SGHRS and CDR2 YFSETQ. Trimming took 0 bases from V and 5 from J, leaving 13 bases between them. CDR3 length: 15 amino acids. The CDR3 coding sequence is TGCGCCAGCAGCTTGGAGGGCAGGGCAATAGATACGCAGTATTTT. The encoded protein is CASSLEGRAIDTQYF.

The chain uses TRBV2 and TRBJ1-1; no firm D call. The V and J ends lost 2 bases and 1 base respectively, with 5 bases between them. In germline, CDR1 is SNHLY, CDR2 FYNNEI. The CDR3 is made up of 13 amino acids. The CDR3 bases are TGTGCCAGCAGTGAAATATGGAACACTGAAGCTTTCTTT. This gives the protein CASSEIWNTEAFF.

The chain uses TRBV7-9 and TRBJ2-7; the match to TRBD1 covers 10 bases. The CDR3 spans 16 residues. Germline loops: CDR1 SEHNR, CDR2 FQNEAQ (reference sequence). J lost 3 bases, V lost 3 bases, and 8 bases had no gene match. CDR3 bases: TGTGCCAGCAGCTTGCTCCTGGGACAGGGGAACTACGAGCAGTACTTC. Translating gives CASSLLLGQGNYEQYF.

The rearrangement joins TRBV7-2 to TRBJ1-2; the match to TRBD1 covers 7 bases. This CDR3 spans 14 amino acids. Germline loops: CDR1 SGHTA, CDR2 FQGNSA. The V segment lost 5 bases and the J segment 2 bases; nucleotides outside the gene matches: 5. In DNA form, the CDR3 reads TGTGCCAGCAGCCCAATGGGACAGAACTATGGCTACACCTTC. It specifies CASSPMGQNYGYTF.

The V gene is TRBV21-1, the J gene TRBJ2-5; the listed D gene, TRBD1, was not tested against the DNA. TRBV21-1 is an annotated pseudogene. This CDR3 has 17 residues. The CDR3, as DNA: TGTGCCAGCAGCACCCCACACAGACAGGAGAACCAAGAGACCCAGTACTTC. It yields the protein CASSTPHRQENQETQYF.

The chain joins TRBV6-2 or TRBV6-3 to TRBJ2-4; D is ambiguous. This CDR3 is built from 17 residues. Germline assignment: CDR1 MNHEY and CDR2 SVGEGT. V was pared by 2 bases and J by 0 bases, with 14 bases between. The CDR3 sequence: CASSYPAEKLAKNIQYF. DNA of the CDR3: TGTGCCAGCAGTTACCCGGCGGAGAAACTAGCCAAAAACATTCAGTACTTC.

The table lists this clone with a count of one. This sequence joins TRBV7-9 and TRBJ2-7, with 7 nucleotides matching TRBD2. The germline CDR1 and CDR2 sequences are SEHNR and FQNEAQ (reference sequence). This CDR3 has 18 residues. Trimming cost V 1 base and J 0 bases; bases outside gene matches: 12. The CDR3 sequence: CASSLDFVGIAGSYEQYF. The CDR3 bases are TGTGCCAGCAGCTTAGATTTTGTCGGAATAGCGGGCTCCTACGAGCAGTACTTC.